Listed below are T cell receptor beta chains from one sample, sequenced in a study of blood T cell repertoires in COVID-19. The repertoire was sequenced with immunoSEQ multiplex PCR; TCRdb's copy has only in-frame clones and lacks some. The table lists about 210,000 clones, about 87% of them singletons, with less than 1.5% in the top ten. The sequencing sample was made of PBMCs or T cells enriched from blood (not recorded which). The receptors derive from a man aged 25 to 40 who had recovered from COVID-19. CDR3s include the opening cysteine and the closing phenylalanine or tryptophan. A D gene is named only where the DNA matches it firmly. Clone size is stated in some rows and not others, as once, few, many or a class when expanded.

>NA|TRBJ2-3|TRBD2|TRBV4-1
CASSLIPPLPGGVSTDTQYF
TGCGCCAGCAGCCTAATTCCCCCCTTGCCCGGGGGGGTTAGCACAGATACGCAGTATTTT
>NA|TRBJ2-7|NA|TRBV4-1
CASSPGMGEQYF
TGCGCCAGCAGCCCAGGTATGGGCGAGCAGTACTTC
>NA|TRBJ2-1|NA|TRBV7-2
CASSFGLNNEQFF
TGTGCCAGCAGCTTCGGGTTGAACAATGAGCAGTTCTTC
>NA|TRBJ1-4|NA|TRBV23-1
CASSQEVEKLFF
TGCGCCAGCAGTCAAGAGGTTGAAAAACTGTTTTTT
>few|TRBJ2-7|TRBD1|TRBV7-9
CASSYQPGQGSSYEQYF
TGTGCCAGCAGCTACCAACCGGGACAGGGAAGCTCCTACGAGCAGTACTTC
>NA|TRBJ2-7|TRBD2|TRBV3-1/TRBV3-2
CASSHQGGYEQYF
TGTGCCAGCAGCCACCAGGGAGGGTACGAGCAGTACTTC
>NA|TRBJ2-1|TRBD2|TRBV24-1
CATSDFPRLAGNEQFF
TGTGCCACCAGTGATTTCCCTAGACTAGCGGGGAATGAGCAGTTCTTC
>NA|TRBJ2-7|NA|TRBV30
CAWSRRDYEQYF
TGTGCCTGGAGTAGGAGGGACTACGAGCAGTACTTC
>few|TRBJ2-5|TRBD2|TRBV27
CASSPTGTSAGTQYF
TGTGCCAGCAGTCCCACCGGGACTAGCGCGGGGACCCAGTACTTC
>NA|TRBJ1-5|TRBD1|TRBV30
CAWRGQGGRQPQHF
TGTGCCTGGAGAGGACAGGGGGGGAGGCAGCCCCAGCATTTT